The T cell receptor beta chain under discussion was sequenced for a study of Graves' ophthalmopathy and Graves' hyperthyroidism (dated by TCRdb to 2017 to 2018). Background on the whole study: Peripheral blood samples were taken at the time of initial diagnosis, before any treatment was given. The study used TCR beta repertoire signatures to distinguish Graves' ophthalmopathy from Graves' hyperthyroidism and to predict progression to ophthalmopathy. In total, around 140 blood samples were TCR-sequenced: fewer than 50 ophthalmopathy, approximately 80 hyperthyroidism and some 17 hyperthyroidism-to-ophthalmopathy patients. To explore V-J signatures that separate ophthalmopathy from hyperthyroidism, a discovery set of around 97 patients was enrolled, consisting of 40 to 45 with ophthalmopathy and some 59 with stable hyperthyroidism. An independent validation cohort comprised 18 hyperthyroidism patients and 15 to 17 patients who later progressed from hyperthyroidism to ophthalmopathy. In five to seven hyperthyroidism patients, T-cell repertoires of thyroid tissue and blood were compared. Following sample collection, hyperthyroidism patients were given methimazole at a starting dose of 30 mg daily, and ophthalmopathy patients were given high-dose intravenous methylprednisolone.

Ophthalmopathy patients were characterized by moderately to severely active disease, a Clinical Activity Score of at least 3, a NOSPECS grade of at least 4, and a disease duration under 3 months. Anyone with other autoimmune diseases, uncontrolled infections, pregnancy or lactation was excluded from the study. Clinical symptoms, serum thyroxine, TRAb, thyroid ultrasound and orbital computed tomography formed the basis of the diagnosis. Using Ficoll-Paque density gradient centrifugation, PBMCs were isolated from about 10 ml of fresh peripheral blood. Total RNA was extracted using Trizol reagent, and RNA quality was checked on an Agilent 2100 Bioanalyzer. For repertoire sequencing, the TCR beta CDR3 regions were amplified from RNA transcripts. A first-round RT-PCR used HTBI primers with the Qiagen OneStep RT-PCR kit, followed by a second-round multiplex PCR, size selection and purification. The libraries underwent paired-end sequencing with 100 bp reads on an Illumina HiSeq2000. From the authors' description of their analysis: SOAPnuke was used to process the reads, throwing out any read that had adapters, had uncalled bases, had a mean Phred below 15, or lacked an exact constant-primer or identifier match. COPE v1.2.5 was used to merge high-quality paired reads. Each unique nucleotide sequence was treated as a clonotype, and MiTCR v1.1 was used to align the clonotypes to the IMGT TRB V, D and J references. The analysis was limited to V-J combinations with a frequency above 0.0001, which together covered 98% to 99.2% of repertoires. For each V-J combination, a TCR clonal expansion and chaos score was defined as F50 clonal expansion divided by the chaos observed in the TCRdist matrix. Welch's t-statistics and random forest were used to narrow the features down to around 13 V-J combinations, which were then fed into a naive Bayes classifier. The Morisita-Horn index was used to measure how similar the thyroid and blood repertoires were. The public reads were quality trimmed at Q25 with fastp and then assembled into clones with MiXCR by TCRdb, keeping productive beta chains. When rows share a CDR3 protein, they turn into one entry using the most common DNA and genes. The V and J calls and clone size come from TCRdb's table, not from the authors' own analysis. The sample profile shows under 400,000 distinct CDR3 sequences; roughly a sixth of them were found once. The ten largest clones add up to roughly an eighth of the sample.

This clonotype was recorded many times. The target of this receptor is not known. No much larger clone is present one base from it, and per-base qualities are unavailable. Here is what the overall study found, with its caveats: Most expanded thyroid clonotypes with a frequency above 0.001 also appeared in blood, which suggests that blood repertoires may reflect the immune response in the thyroid. In validation, the model predicted ophthalmopathy progression with nearly 71% sensitivity and less than 80% specificity; some 13 predicted patients were CT-confirmed with GO in a median of approximately six months. Ophthalmopathy was separated from stable hyperthyroidism by the 13-signature model with about 90% sensitivity and about 81% specificity in cross-validation and with 80%/75% in the test set. No statistical method was used to set the sample size in advance, and the investigators knew which group each participant was assigned to.

Sequencing was done on a sample of peripheral blood. This TCR was sampled from an adult man with Graves' ophthalmopathy.

DNA sequence: TGTGCCATCAGTGAAAAAGTAGGGGGGAATCAGCCCCAGCATTTT. The resulting protein is CAISEKVGGNQPQHF. The chain links TRBV10-3 with TRBJ1-5; TRBD1 is a weak D gene call, 6 bases matching. V is shortened by 3 bases, J by 4 bases, and the region joining them spans 13 bases. From the cysteine through the phenylalanine, the CDR3 covers 15 amino acids. Only CDR3 DNA remains: 45 bases, in frame from the first base. CDR1 and CDR2 are read off the germline V gene as ENHRY and SYGVKD.